The 32 T cell receptor beta chains presented below share a single source sample, sequenced in a study of blood T cells in healthy people across ages. Sample-barcoded 5' priming and a J-beta primer mix drove a second PCR of roughly 7 to 11 cycles. TCRdb reprocessed the 5' RACE reads via MiXCR and lists one record per CDR3 protein. The data show hundreds of thousands of distinct CDR3 sequences, with 45% to 70% seen just once and roughly 24% held by the top ten. The sequenced sample consisted of blood. These receptors were taken from a man aged 35 to 55 in good health.

The V gene is TRBV25-1, the J gene TRBJ2-7; D is perhaps TRBD1 (5 bases). Trimming left V 4 bases short and J 2 bases short, with 9 bases between. CDR3 length: 13 amino acids. The germline V gene has CDR1 MGHDK and CDR2 SYGVNS. In DNA form, the CDR3 reads TGTGCCAGCAGTGGACAGAGGACCTACGAGCAGTACTTC. This codes for CASSGQRTYEQYF.

This clonotype was counted between two and nine times. The chain combines TRBV20-1 with TRBJ2-5; TRBD2 matches 13 bases. The CDR3 spans 15 residues. With 6 bases clipped from V and 5 bases from J, the junction kept 9 bases outside the gene matches. Germline V gives CDR1 DFQATT, CDR2 SNEGSKA (reference sequence). CDR3 in DNA: TGCAGTGCAAAGCGGACTAGCGGGAGTGGGGAGACCCAGTACTTC. Translating it yields CSAKRTSGSGETQYF.

The CDR3 nucleotides read TGTGCCAGCAGCTTAGACCACGGTCGCGAGCAGTACTTC. This gives the protein CASSLDHGREQYF. The J gene is TRBJ2-7, the V gene TRBV11-1; D unclear. The ends were cut back, 1 base at V and 6 bases at J, with 10 bases in the middle. The CDR3 totals 13 residues. Germline V gene sequence: CDR1 SGHAT, CDR2 FQDESV (reference sequence).

J is TRBJ2-4 and V is TRBV4-1; D not resolved. Looked up from germline, CDR1 is MGHRA and CDR2 is YSYEKL. V was clipped by 1 base and J by 2 bases, with 12 bases between them. CDR3 length equals 16 residues. The CDR3 DNA is TGCGCCAGCAGCCAAGTGATTGGGGTATCCAAAAACATTCAGTACTTC. This gives the protein CASSQVIGVSKNIQYF.

A few counts support this clonotype. The rearrangement links TRBV29-1 to TRBJ2-7; 8 nucleotides line up with TRBD1. V lost 5 bases to trimming and J lost 2 bases; unmatched junction nucleotides: 5. CDR3 size: 13 residues. CDR1 SQVTM and CDR2 ANQGSEA come from the germline V gene. The CDR3 DNA reads TGCAGCGTTATCCAGGGGGCCGCCTACGAGCAGTACTTC. Its protein product is CSVIQGAAYEQYF.

The chain employs TRBV7-9 and TRBJ1-5; the D is unclear. Germline values: CDR1 SEHNR, CDR2 FQNEAQ (reference sequence). There are 16 residues in the CDR3. Trimming cost V 6 bases and J 2 bases, with 17 bases left between them. CDR3 amino acids: CASSFPRTLGNQPQHF. The DNA for the CDR3 is TGTGCCAGCAGTTTCCCGCGGACCCTCGGCAATCAGCCCCAGCATTTT.

This sequence joins TRBV7-3 and TRBJ1-6; D gene unclear. CDR1 and CDR2 from the germline V gene are SGHTA and FQGTGA. The V end lost 3 bases, the J end lost 7 bases, and 7 bases lay between the germline ends. The CDR3 has 13 amino acids. This CDR3 reads CASSFRSNSPLHF. DNA of the CDR3: TGTGCCAGCAGCTTCCGCTCGAATTCACCCCTCCACTTT.

This chain links TRBV28 with TRBJ2-7, with unresolved D. Germline CDR1 reads MDHEN; CDR2 reads SYDVKM. Trimming took off 4 bases at V and 1 base at J, with 17 bases between the two ends. The length of the CDR3 is 16 residues. The CDR3: CASSSTEHGKSYEQYF. The CDR3 DNA reads TGTGCCAGCAGTTCGACCGAGCACGGCAAATCCTACGAGCAGTACTTC.

The rearrangement joins TRBV27 to TRBJ2-7, with 9 bases lining up with TRBD1. CDR1 is MNHEY, CDR2 SMNVEV, per germline (reference sequence). The V and J ends lost 7 bases and 4 bases, in that order; junction bases with no gene match: 11. There are 15 residues in the CDR3. The CDR3 DNA sequence: TGTGCCAGCAAGGCCGGTGGGACAGGGCGATACGAGCAGTACTTC. It yields the protein CASKAGGTGRYEQYF.

This clonotype was detected ten times or more. The chain couples TRBV20-1 to TRBJ2-3; the match to TRBD2 covers 8 bases. Germline CDR1 is DFQATT and CDR2 is SNEGSKA (reference sequence). The CDR3 runs to 15 residues. V was pared by 2 bases and J by 7 bases, with 11 bases of the junction left unmatched. The CDR3 DNA follows: TGCAGTGCTAGAACGCCGGGACTAGAGACCAATACGCAGTATTTT. Protein product: CSARTPGLETNTQYF.

V gene TRBV6-1 combines with J gene TRBJ2-1, with 7 bases identical to TRBD2. V was clipped by 5 bases and J by 5 bases; unmatched bases: 3. Germline V lookup: CDR1 MNHNS, CDR2 SASEGT. This CDR3 has 13 amino acids. The CDR3 sequence: CASSLAAHNEQFF. For the CDR3, the DNA is TGTGCCAGCAGTCTAGCGGCCCACAATGAGCAGTTCTTC.

The chain joins TRBV4-1 to TRBJ1-1; the match to TRBD1 covers 7 bases. The germline CDR1 and CDR2 sequences are MGHRA and YSYEKL. The CDR3 is made up of 15 amino acids. Trimming at V came to 3 bases and at J to 5 bases, leaving 9 bases not matched to a gene. The CDR3 DNA follows: TGCGCCAGCAGCCAGGCCAGCACAGGGGCGACTGAAGCTTTCTTT. Amino acid sequence: CASSQASTGATEAFF.

Of note for this clonotype: At one end, the junction sequence differs from germline, possibly due to a read error. The rearrangement uses TRBV11-2 and TRBJ2-5, with 11 bases lining up with TRBD2. The CDR3 contains 15 residues. Looked up from germline, CDR1 is SGHAT and CDR2 is FQNNGV. CDR3 coding DNA: TGTGCTAGCAGCTCGCTAGCGGGGGGTGTCAATGAGCAGTACTTC. It translates to CASSSLAGGVNEQYF.

This clonotype occurred a few times. The rearrangement joins TRBV20-1 to TRBJ1-1; 8 positions agree with TRBD1. Germline V gene sequence: CDR1 DFQATT, CDR2 SNEGSKA (reference sequence). The ends lost 3 bases at V and 4 bases at J; junction bases unmatched: 4. The CDR3 is 13 amino acids. The DNA for the CDR3 is TGCAGTGCTAGTAAAACAGGGGGCACTGAAGCTTTCTTT. It yields the protein CSASKTGGTEAFF.

This clonotype was detected a few times. The chain has TRBV15 and TRBJ1-5, with D perhaps TRBD1 (6 bases). The CDR3 has 14 residues. Trimming cost V 5 bases and J 1 base, with 9 bases left between them. Germline V gene sequence: CDR1 LNHNV, CDR2 YYDKDF (reference sequence). This chain's CDR3 is CATSGGGSNQPQHF. CDR3 bases: TGTGCCACCAGCGGCGGGGGCAGCAATCAGCCCCAGCATTTT.

CDR3 region: CASSQDLQTGVGYTF. CDR3 sequence (DNA): TGTGCCAGCAGCCAAGATCTGCAGACAGGTGTTGGCTACACCTTC. This sequence joins TRBV14 and TRBJ1-2, with D maybe TRBD1 (6 bases). In germline, CDR1 is SGHDN, CDR2 FVKESK. V lost 0 bases and J 7 bases, leaving 15 bases between the germline ends. CDR3 length: 15 residues.

V and J are TRBV29-1 and TRBJ2-6, with TRBD2 identical over 7 bases. This CDR3 comprises 19 residues. With V trimmed by 0 bases and J by 4 bases, 15 bases remained unmatched. Germline V CDR1 and CDR2: SQVTM, ANQGSEA. CDR3 bases: TGCAGCGTTGAAGAAAAGGTATCTAGCGGCTATAGGGGGGCCAACGTCCTGACTTTC. This gives the protein CSVEEKVSSGYRGANVLTF.

The chain employs TRBV28 and TRBJ2-6; D unresolved. Trimming removed 3 bases at V and 3 bases at J, with 6 bases between. Germline V gene lookup returns CDR1 MDHEN and CDR2 SYDVKM. The CDR3 totals 14 residues. The CDR3: CASSFVGGANVLTF. CDR3 DNA sequence: TGTGCCAGCAGTTTTGTCGGTGGGGCCAACGTCCTGACTTTC. The full variable domain, its missing parts supplied by reference TRBV28 and TRBJ2-6, is DVKVTQSSRYLVKRTGEKVFLECVQDMDHENMFWYRQDPGLGLRLIYFSYDVKMKEKGDIPEGYSVSREKKERFSLILESASTNQTSMYLCASSFVGGANVLTFGAGSRLTVL.

This chain joins TRBV7-9 and TRBJ2-1; D may correspond to TRBD1 or TRBD2 (5 bases each). This CDR3 comprises 16 residues. Trimming shortened V by 5 bases and J by 2 bases, and 16 bases separated the two germline ends. CDR1 SEHNR and CDR2 FQNEAQ come from the germline V gene (reference sequence). CDR3 nucleotide sequence: TGTGCCAGCAGCACACAAAACCGGGACCCCTACAATGAGCAGTTCTTC. It encodes CASSTQNRDPYNEQFF.

In this sample, this clonotype turned up a few times. J is TRBJ2-1 and V is TRBV9; tentative D call: TRBD2 (5 bases). The J call may be incorrect, as the DNA end agrees better with TRBJ2-7. The CDR3 is 15 amino acids. Germline CDR1 and CDR2: SGDLS and YYNGEE. The CDR3 is CASSFSESSYNEQYF. CDR3 DNA sequence: TGTGCCAGCAGCTTTAGCGAATCCTCCTACAATGAGCAGTACTTC.

J is TRBJ2-7 and V is TRBV12-3 or TRBV12-4; D remains ambiguous. V lost 3 bases and J lost 1, with 7 bases in between. This CDR3 spans 13 amino acids. The CDR3 is CASSLHLSYEQYF. The CDR3 DNA is TGTGCCAGCAGTTTGCACCTATCCTACGAGCAGTACTTC.

This clonotype was observed a few times. This chain connects TRBV9 to TRBJ1-1, with a weak D call TRBD1 (5 bases). The CDR3 consists of 14 residues. Trimming removed 5 bases at V and 4 bases at J, with 15 bases between. From germline, CDR1 is SGDLS and CDR2 YYNGEE. The CDR3 region is CASRAVGGGTEAFF. In DNA form, the CDR3 reads TGTGCCAGCAGAGCAGTCGGGGGGGGCACTGAAGCTTTCTTT.

This chain joins TRBV20-1 and TRBJ2-1; 9 bases fit TRBD1. V trimming: 2 bases; J trimming: 8 bases; junction bases outside the gene matches: 7. Germline V gene sequence: CDR1 DFQATT, CDR2 SNEGSKA (reference sequence). This CDR3 comprises 14 residues. In DNA form, the CDR3 reads TGCAGTGCTAGACTTACAGGGGGCATCTATGAGCAGTTCTTC. Protein: CSARLTGGIYEQFF.

The chain recombines TRBV7-9 with TRBJ2-1; TRBD2 matches 11 bases. The ends lost 1 base at V and 2 bases at J; junction bases unmatched: 10. The germline V gene encodes CDR1 SEHNR and CDR2 FQNEAQ (reference sequence). The CDR3 contains 19 residues. The DNA of the CDR3 is TGTGCCAGCAGCTTAGGTAGCGGGGGGGCCGAGAGTACCTACAATGAGCAGTTCTTC. Translation gives CASSLGSGGAESTYNEQFF.

A few counts support this clonotype. The chain carries TRBV4-1 and TRBJ2-1; D may be TRBD1 (5 bases). V lost 0 bases to trimming and J lost 6 bases, with 12 bases between them. This CDR3 spans 15 amino acids. Per germline, CDR1 MGHRA and CDR2 YSYEKL. The CDR3 reads CASSQETVRINEQFF. The CDR3 bases are TGCGCCAGCAGCCAAGAGACAGTTAGGATCAATGAGCAGTTCTTC.

V is TRBV7-8 and J is TRBJ2-4, with D possibly being TRBD2 (6 bases). V dropped 1 base and J dropped 4 bases, with 20 bases sitting between them. CDR1 is SGHVS, CDR2 FQNEAQ, per germline. The CDR3 extends over 18 amino acids. Written as DNA, the CDR3 is TGTGCCAGCAGCTTAGGGGGTCGCGGGGTCCTAAATAAAAACATTCAGTACTTC. It codes for CASSLGGRGVLNKNIQYF.

This chain connects TRBV29-1 to TRBJ1-1; TRBD1 matches at 7 bases. V lost 2 bases, J lost 2 bases, and 14 bases stayed unmatched. This CDR3 region has 17 residues. Germline V gene lookup returns CDR1 SQVTM and CDR2 ANQGSEA. The CDR3 DNA is TGCAGCGTTGAATTGTGGGACAGTAATACTTTTAACACTGAAGCTTTCTTT. Amino acids: CSVELWDSNTFNTEAFF.

This chain joins TRBV7-2 and TRBJ1-1, with TRBD1 as a possible D gene (6 bases). From germline, CDR1 is SGHTA and CDR2 FQGNSA. There are 15 residues in the CDR3. The V end was cut by 4 bases, the J end by 0 bases, with 12 bases between. The CDR3 DNA reads as TGTGCCAGCAGCTACTTACGGACAGTGAACACTGAAGCTTTCTTT. This codes for CASSYLRTVNTEAFF.

This clonotype occurred a few times. V is TRBV5-1 and J is TRBJ2-5; 8 bases line up with TRBD2. CDR3 length: 16 residues. Germline V gene data show CDR1 as SGHRS and CDR2 as YFSETQ. The ends lost 4 bases at V and 4 bases at J; junction bases unmatched: 12. This chain's CDR3 is CASSLLAGPPTETQYF. In DNA form, the CDR3 reads TGCGCCAGCAGCCTCTTAGCGGGGCCCCCTACAGAGACCCAGTACTTC.

This chain links TRBV11-2 with TRBJ2-5; 8 bases are shared with TRBD1. This CDR3 comprises 16 residues. Germline V gene sequence: CDR1 SGHAT, CDR2 FQNNGV. V dropped 6 bases and J dropped 2; count of bases not matched to a gene: 11. Here the CDR3 reads CASRPEGQGSQETQYF. CDR3 bases: TGTGCCAGCAGACCCGAAGGACAGGGTTCTCAAGAGACCCAGTACTTC. Drawing the rest from reference TRBV11-2 and TRBJ2-5, the complete variable domain is EAGVAQSPRYKIIEKRQSVAFWCNPISGHATLYWYQQILGQGPKLLIQFQNNGVVDDSQLPKDRFSAERLKGVDSTLKIQPAKLEDSAVYLCASRPEGQGSQETQYFGPGTRLLVL.

This clonotype was detected only a few times. V and J are TRBV4-1 and TRBJ2-5; D is unresolved. This CDR3 has 14 amino acids. From germline, CDR1 is MGHRA and CDR2 YSYEKL. The V end was cut by 5 bases, the J end by 0 bases, with 10 bases between. This CDR3 reads CASSEYQDQETQYF. Here the CDR3 DNA reads TGCGCCAGCAGCGAGTACCAGGACCAAGAGACCCAGTACTTC.

This clonotype has more than one count but fewer than ten. V usage is TRBV6-6 and J usage is TRBJ1-2; D perhaps matches TRBD1 (5 bases). Germline lookup yields CDR1 MNHNY and CDR2 SVGAGI (reference sequence). There are 15 residues in the CDR3. V shed 1 base and J shed 0 bases, with 9 bases lying between them. Here the CDR3 reads CASSYLGTANYGYTF. CDR3 DNA sequence: TGTGCCAGCAGTTACTTGGGGACGGCTAACTATGGCTACACCTTC.